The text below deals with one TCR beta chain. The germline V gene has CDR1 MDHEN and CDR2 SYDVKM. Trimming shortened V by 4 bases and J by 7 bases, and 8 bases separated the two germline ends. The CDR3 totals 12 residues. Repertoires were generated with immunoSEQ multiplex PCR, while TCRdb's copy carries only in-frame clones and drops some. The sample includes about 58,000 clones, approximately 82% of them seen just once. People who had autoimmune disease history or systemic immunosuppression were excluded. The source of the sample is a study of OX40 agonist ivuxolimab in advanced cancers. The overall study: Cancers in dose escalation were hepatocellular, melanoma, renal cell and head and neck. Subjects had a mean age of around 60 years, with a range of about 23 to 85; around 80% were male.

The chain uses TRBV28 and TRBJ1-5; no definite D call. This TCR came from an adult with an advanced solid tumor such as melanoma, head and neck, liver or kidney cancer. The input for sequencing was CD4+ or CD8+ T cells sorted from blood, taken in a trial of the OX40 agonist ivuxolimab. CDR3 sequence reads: CASSSTQQPQHF. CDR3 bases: TGTGCCAGCAGTTCGACACAGCAGCCCCAGCATTTT. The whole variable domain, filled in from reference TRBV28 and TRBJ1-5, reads DVKVTQSSRYLVKRTGEKVFLECVQDMDHENMFWYRQDPGLGLRLIYFSYDVKMKEKGDIPEGYSVSREKKERFSLILESASTNQTSMYLCASSSTQQPQHFGDGTRLSIL.